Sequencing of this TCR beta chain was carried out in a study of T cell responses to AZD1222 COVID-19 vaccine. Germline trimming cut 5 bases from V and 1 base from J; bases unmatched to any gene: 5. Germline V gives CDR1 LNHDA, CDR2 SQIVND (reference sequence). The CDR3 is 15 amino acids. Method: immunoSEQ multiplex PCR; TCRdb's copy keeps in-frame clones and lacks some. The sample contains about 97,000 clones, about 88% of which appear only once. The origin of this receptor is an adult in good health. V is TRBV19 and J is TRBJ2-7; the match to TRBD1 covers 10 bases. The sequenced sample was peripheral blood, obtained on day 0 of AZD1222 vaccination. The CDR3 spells CASSPGQGVSYEQYF. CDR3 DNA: TGTGCCAGTAGTCCAGGACAGGGGGTGTCCTACGAGCAGTACTTC.